These 28 T cell receptor beta chains were sequenced from one sample in a study of shared clonotypes between healthy human individuals. Sequenced by immunoSEQ multiplex PCR; TCRdb stores in-frame clones only, minus some. The repertoire holds about 320,000 clones, with more than 75% as singletons. Specimen: memory CD8+ T cells sorted from blood. Described subset: CD45RO+ cells pooled with CCR7-negative TemRA cells. All receptors come from a man in his late teens or twenties in good health.

This clone was seen more than once but under ten times. The chain joins TRBV28 to TRBJ2-7; 10 positions match TRBD1. From germline, CDR1 is MDHEN and CDR2 SYDVKM. J gave up 5 bases and V 4 bases, and 11 bases lay outside the gene matches. The CDR3 length is 16 residues. CDR3 in DNA: TGTGCCAGCAGTTCCCTAGGGACAGGGGATGGCCACGAGCAGTACTTC. Amino acids: CASSSLGTGDGHEQYF.

This clone was seen at least ten times. The chain combines TRBV6-1 with TRBJ2-2, with 10 nucleotides matching TRBD2. V shed 2 bases and J 2 bases; nucleotides not matched to a gene: 2. CDR3 size: 16 residues. Germline assignment: CDR1 MNHNS and CDR2 SASEGT. CDR3 coding DNA: TGTGCCAGCAGTGAATTACTAGCGGGAAACACCGGGGAGCTGTTTTTT. Encoded protein: CASSELLAGNTGELFF.

This clone was counted a single time. This chain links TRBV7-9 with TRBJ2-7; D is possibly TRBD1 (5 bases). The V end was cut by 5 bases, the J end by 4 bases, with 12 bases between. Germline V CDR1 and CDR2: SEHNR, FQNEAQ (reference sequence). This CDR3 region has 13 residues. The CDR3 sequence is CASSTQGQYEQYF. The DNA for the CDR3 is TGTGCCAGCAGCACCCAGGGCCAATACGAGCAGTACTTC.

The chain employs TRBV14 and TRBJ2-1; D is possibly TRBD2 (5 bases). The CDR3 is made up of 13 amino acids. Between the trimmed V and J ends, which lost 4 bases and 5 bases, there was a span of 9 bases. Germline V lookup: CDR1 SGHDN, CDR2 FVKESK. Here the CDR3 reads CASSPGINNEQFF. The CDR3 nucleotides are TGTGCCAGCAGCCCCGGGATAAACAATGAGCAGTTCTTC.

The rearrangement links TRBV9 to TRBJ1-1; 7 nucleotides align to TRBD1. J was trimmed by 3 bases and V by 0 bases; bases with no gene match: 2. Looked up from germline, CDR1 is SGDLS and CDR2 is YYNGEE. CDR3 length: 14 amino acids. CDR3 DNA sequence: TGTGCCAGCAGCGTAGGACAGGGAGACACTGAAGCTTTCTTT. Its translation is CASSVGQGDTEAFF.

The CDR3 DNA reads TGTGCCAGCAGCGTAGTGGGGACAGGGGGCTCCGAGCAGTACTTC. Its protein is CASSVVGTGGSEQYF. The chain links TRBV9 to TRBJ2-7, with 12 bases that match TRBD1. The V and J ends lost 0 bases and 6 bases, in that order; junction bases with no gene match: 4. The germline V gene encodes CDR1 SGDLS and CDR2 YYNGEE. The CDR3 is 15 amino acids. Combining the CDR3 with reference TRBV9 and TRBJ2-7 gives the whole variable domain DSGVTQTPKHLITATGQRVTLRCSPRSGDLSVYWYQQSLDQGLQFLIQYYNGEERAKGNILERFSAQQFPDLHSELNLSSLELGDSALYFCASSVVGTGGSEQYFGPGTRLTVT.

V usage is TRBV11-2 and J usage is TRBJ1-6, with D tentatively TRBD1 (6 bases). CDR1 is SGHAT and CDR2 is FQNNGV in the germline V gene. CDR3 size: 15 residues. Trimming shortened V by 1 base and J by 5 bases, and 9 bases separated the two germline ends. The CDR3 loop is CASSLGAGDNSPLHF. As DNA, the CDR3 is TGTGCCAGCAGCTTAGGCGCAGGGGATAATTCACCCCTCCACTTT.

This rearrangement joins TRBV9 to TRBJ2-5, with D uncertain. CDR1 is SGDLS, CDR2 YYNGEE, per germline. V was pared by 2 bases and J by 3 bases, with 8 bases between. The CDR3 is 13 residues long. The CDR3 DNA reads TGTGCCAGCAGCGTTGGCACCAAAGAGACCCAGTACTTC. It specifies CASSVGTKETQYF.

The chain is built from TRBV7-8 and TRBJ2-7, with D uncertain. The CDR3 is made up of 13 amino acids. Germline V gene sequence: CDR1 SGHVS, CDR2 FQNEAQ. V lost 8 bases to trimming and J lost 4 bases, with 15 bases between them. The CDR3 coding sequence is TGTGCCAGCTCCACAGCAAGTTGGTACGAGCAGTACTTC. It translates to CASSTASWYEQYF.

V gene TRBV5-1 combines with J gene TRBJ1-5; D unresolved. Trimming shortened V by 3 bases and J by 4 bases, and 11 bases separated the two germline ends. The CDR3 is made up of 14 amino acids. The germline CDR1 and CDR2 sequences are SGHRS and YFSETQ. The CDR3 reads CASSSGGRNQPQHF. CDR3 DNA sequence: TGCGCCAGCAGCTCCGGTGGTAGGAATCAGCCCCAGCATTTT.

The rearrangement links TRBV5-5 to TRBJ2-7; 9 bases line up with TRBD2. The CDR3 covers 15 residues. CDR1 is SGHKS and CDR2 is YYEKEE in the germline V gene (reference sequence). The junction had 10 bases not matched to a gene; V was cut back by 6 bases and J by 3 bases. The CDR3 loop reads CASKHYSGSGYEQYF. The CDR3 DNA reads TGTGCCAGCAAGCATTATAGCGGGAGTGGCTACGAGCAGTACTTC. The variable domain in full, with the rest retrieved from reference TRBV5-5 and TRBJ2-7, is DAGVTQSPTHLIKTRGQQVTLRCSPISGHKSVSWYQQVLGQGPQFIFQYYEKEERGRGNFPDRFSARQFPNYSSELNVNALLLGDSALYLCASKHYSGSGYEQYFGPGTRLTVT.

V gene TRBV10-1 combines with J gene TRBJ2-7; possibly TRBD2 for D (5 bases). The CDR3 totals 13 residues. V lost 10 bases and J lost 6, with 19 bases in between. Germline V gene lookup returns CDR1 WNHNN and CDR2 SYGVQD (reference sequence). The CDR3, as DNA: TGCGCCACCTCCTATGGCGAGGGTTTCGAGCAGTACTTC. Its protein is CATSYGEGFEQYF.

The genes are TRBV5-1 and TRBJ1-2; TRBD1 agrees at 7 bases. CDR3 length: 15 residues. Germline V lookup: CDR1 SGHRS, CDR2 YFSETQ. Trimming cost V 0 bases and J 8 bases; bases outside gene matches: 10. The CDR3 is CASSLDAGQPEGYTF. In DNA form, the CDR3 reads TGCGCCAGCAGCTTGGACGCGGGACAGCCAGAGGGCTACACCTTC.

The chain is built from TRBV6-5 and TRBJ2-7, with TRBD1 as a possible D gene (6 bases). V shed 4 bases and J shed 6 bases, with 16 bases lying between them. This CDR3 is 14 amino acids long. Germline CDR1 reads MNHEY; CDR2 reads SVGAGI. The CDR3 DNA is TGTGCCAGCAGTTGGGGGACACAGGGTACCGAGCAGTACTTC. Its translation is CASSWGTQGTEQYF.

The J gene is TRBJ2-7, the V gene TRBV7-2, with 8 bases lining up with TRBD1. V shed 2 bases and J 6 bases; nucleotides not matched to a gene: 6. There are 14 residues in the CDR3. Germline loops: CDR1 SGHTA, CDR2 FQGNSA. The CDR3 DNA reads TGTGCCAGCAGCTTACAGGGGGCACCGGGCGAGCAGTACTTC. As protein: CASSLQGAPGEQYF.

The rearrangement uses TRBV4-1 and TRBJ2-3, with 7 bases fitting TRBD2. In germline, CDR1 is MGHRA, CDR2 YSYEKL. The V gene end was trimmed by 0 bases and the J gene end by 1 base; junction bases not matched to a gene: 1. This CDR3 has 15 residues. This chain's CDR3 is CASSQESGGTDTQYF. The CDR3 region has the DNA TGCGCCAGCAGCCAAGAGAGCGGGGGCACAGATACGCAGTATTTT.

CDR3 nucleotide sequence: TGTGCCAGTCCCGGGACTATGAACACCGGGGAGCTGTTTTTT. Translated: CASPGTMNTGELFF. The chain uses TRBV2 and TRBJ2-2; 7 bases are shared with TRBD2. There are 14 residues in the CDR3. V was pared by 9 bases and J by 1 base, with 5 bases of the junction left unmatched. From germline, CDR1 is SNHLY and CDR2 FYNNEI. The variable domain in full, completed from reference TRBV2 and TRBJ2-2, reads EPEVTQTPSHQVTQMGQEVILRCVPISNHLYFYWYRQILGQKVEFLVSFYNNEISEKSEIFDDQFSVERPDGSNFTLKIRSTKLEDSAMYFCASPGTMNTGELFFGEGSRLTVL.

J is TRBJ2-3 and V is TRBV4-3; 8 nucleotides line up with TRBD2. The CDR3 runs 17 residues. The V gene's germline CDR1 is LGHNA and CDR2 YSLEER. Germline trimming cut 0 bases from V and 1 base from J; bases unmatched to any gene: 6. The CDR3 DNA is TGCGCCAGCAGCCAAGAGCCAGCGGGGGTGGGCACAGATACGCAGTATTTT. Amino acids: CASSQEPAGVGTDTQYF.

The chain links TRBV7-8 to TRBJ1-4, with D unresolved. V was pared by 5 bases and J by 6 bases, with 10 bases between. The germline gives CDR1 SGHVS, CDR2 FQNEAQ. This CDR3 is 13 amino acids long. The CDR3 DNA sequence: TGTGCCAGCAGCCCGGGTTTCGATGAAAAACTGTTTTTT. Its translation is CASSPGFDEKLFF.

This clone came up many times. The chain recombines TRBV9 with TRBJ2-1; D is perhaps TRBD2 (6 bases). CDR3 length: 14 residues. The germline CDR1 and CDR2 sequences are SGDLS and YYNGEE. V was clipped by 3 bases and J by 9 bases, with 16 bases between them. CDR3 DNA sequence: TGTGCCAGCAGCGGAACGGGGACTGGCGGTGAGCAGTTCTTC. This encodes CASSGTGTGGEQFF.

The V and J genes are TRBV4-1 and TRBJ2-1; D is perhaps TRBD2 (6 bases). Germline CDR1 and CDR2: MGHRA and YSYEKL. This CDR3 region has 14 residues. V gave up 3 bases and J gave up 7 bases, with 13 bases separating them. The CDR3 sequence is CASSQRLDGNEQFF. CDR3 coding DNA: TGCGCCAGCAGCCAGAGACTAGATGGGAATGAGCAGTTCTTC.

V and J are TRBV9 and TRBJ1-6, with no clear D. This CDR3 is built from 14 residues. Germline V gene lookup returns CDR1 SGDLS and CDR2 YYNGEE. Trimming removed 0 bases from V and 10 bases from J, with 11 bases in between. The CDR3 sequence is CASSVGWAESPLHF. CDR3 sequence (DNA): TGTGCCAGCAGCGTAGGCTGGGCGGAATCACCCCTCCACTTT.

V and J are TRBV7-9 and TRBJ2-3; 7 bases line up with TRBD2. Unmatched junction bases numbered 16, after V lost 4 bases and J lost 6 bases. Germline loops: CDR1 SEHNR, CDR2 FQNEAQ (reference sequence). The CDR3 has 17 amino acids. The DNA of the CDR3 is TGTGCCAGCAGCTCTACGGAGGGAGGGGCCCGGGGGGATACGCAGTATTTT. This codes for CASSSTEGGARGDTQYF.

Many counts were recorded for this clone. The rearrangement joins TRBV27 to TRBJ2-7; 8 nucleotides agree with TRBD1. The CDR3 totals 13 residues. V was clipped by 10 bases and J by 5 bases; unmatched bases: 10. Germline-derived CDR1 and CDR2 are MNHEY and SMNVEV (reference sequence). The CDR3 loop reads CATSGDRFDEQYF. CDR3 DNA sequence: TGTGCCACGTCTGGGGACAGGTTCGACGAGCAGTACTTC.

The chain combines TRBV7-9 with TRBJ2-1; D gene unclear. CDR3 size: 15 residues. CDR1 SEHNR and CDR2 FQNEAQ come from the germline V gene (reference sequence). Trimming pared 5 bases from V and 0 bases from J, leaving 11 bases between. The CDR3 sequence is CASSDDTSSYNEQFF. Here the CDR3 DNA reads TGTGCCAGCAGCGACGACACCTCCTCCTACAATGAGCAGTTCTTC.

The V and J genes are TRBV7-3 and TRBJ2-3, with TRBD2 matching over 9 bases. Germline V lookup: CDR1 SGHTA, CDR2 FQGTGA. CDR3 length: 16 amino acids. Trimming cost V 2 bases and J 2 bases; bases outside gene matches: 5. The CDR3 nucleotides are TGTGCCAGCAGCTTACTAGCGGGGCCTTACACAGATACGCAGTATTTT. It codes for CASSLLAGPYTDTQYF. The variable domain in full, with the rest retrieved from reference TRBV7-3 and TRBJ2-3, is GAGVSQTPSNKVTEKGKYVELRCDPISGHTALYWYRQSLGQGPEFLIYFQGTGAADDSGLPNDRFFAVRPEGSVSTLKIQRTERGDSAVYLCASSLLAGPYTDTQYFGPGTRLTVL.

The chain uses TRBV5-1 and TRBJ2-1; TRBD2 might be the D (5 bases). CDR3 size: 14 residues. Germline V gene sequence: CDR1 SGHRS, CDR2 YFSETQ. V dropped 2 bases and J dropped 0 bases, with 6 bases sitting between them. CDR3 in amino acids: CASSFGSSYNEQFF. The CDR3 nucleotides read TGCGCCAGCAGCTTTGGGAGCTCCTACAATGAGCAGTTCTTC.

The chain links TRBV10-3 to TRBJ1-2, with D unresolved. Trimming stripped 3 bases from V and 2 bases from J, with 13 bases between. Germline V lookup: CDR1 ENHRY, CDR2 SYGVKD. This CDR3 contains 15 residues. The DNA for the CDR3 is TGTGCCATCAGTGATCGTCAGTTTTCCAACTATGGCTACACCTTC. As protein: CAISDRQFSNYGYTF.